This T cell receptor beta chain emerged from a study of blood T cell dynamics during melanoma immunotherapy. Notes on the study in general: Immune-effector CD8+ cells best matched cell-free DNA CDR3 sequences and were most clonal.

The CDR3 is 14 residues long. V lost 6 bases and J 3 bases, leaving 14 bases between the germline ends. The germline V gene encodes CDR1 WNHNN and CDR2 SYGVQD (reference sequence). As for time point: week 3, after first cycle of checkpoint inhibitor. Samples come from before therapy and from week 3 after the first blockade cycle. This clone showed up just once. As yet, its antigen is unknown. TCRdb keeps only in-frame clones here, not all; method: immunoSEQ multiplex PCR. The profile shows more than 10,000 clones, around 90% of them singletons. Specimen: effector memory CD8+ T cells from blood, collected from a patient treated with checkpoint blockade. The origin of this receptor is a human donor with melanoma. The chain carries TRBV10-1 and TRBJ1-1; D gene unclear. The CDR3 nucleotides read TGCGCCAGCAGCGCCGACCCTGGGGACACTGAAGCTTTCTTT. This encodes CASSADPGDTEAFF.